This TCR beta chain originates from a study of blood T cell repertoires in COVID-19 (TCRdb year 2020). A note on the overall study: Collaborator samples came from the United States, Italy and Spain and covered acute and convalescent phases of COVID-19. The material from the prospective study consisted of cDNA or gDNA derived from T cells, B-cell-depleted T cells, or PBMCs. Subjects who had been exposed to COVID-19, were actively infected with it, or had recovered from it provided the deeply sampled blood TCRbeta repertoires that made up the dataset. The repertoires were released in a freely available public database meant as a resource for research on the immune response to SARS-CoV-2. The samples were drawn from two sources: the first 160 participants of the ongoing ImmuneRACE study, and over 1,000 subjects contributed by 6 global collaborators. Nearly every sample came with metadata listing a de-identified subject ID, COVID-19 status, age in years and sex. Where HLA class I and class II types were available, the types were taken from metadata supplied by the sample provider, not from assay-based typing.

One collaborating source in Seattle enrolled patients while the patients were actively infected and followed the patients over time throughout the course of disease. Each collaborating institution followed its own protocols to collect whole blood in K2EDTA tubes. For TCRbeta analysis, collaborators shipped samples in one of three forms: frozen whole blood, isolated PBMCs, or DNA extracted from either of those sample types. Turning to this clone: The antigen it binds to is not known. Base qualities were left out, and no much larger clone turns up one base away.

TCRbeta CDR3 regions were amplified from genomic DNA using the immunoSEQ Assay, a bias-controlled multiplex PCR. The study's processing was this. Nucleated cell counts per sample were estimated from amplification of reference gene primers within the assay. To quantify the absolute abundance of each unique TCRbeta CDR3 rearrangement, sequence reads were collapsed and filtered. Productive Simpson clonality was computed per sample as the square root of Simpson's diversity index over productive rearrangements. Sourced from immuneACCESS, this table was stored by TCRdb with only in-frame sequences that have V and J called. A share of the clones is absent; for the studies checked, an unresolved V gene accounts for under half, and the remainder has no known explanation. The DNA was the basis for D and trimming; V, J and clone size are from that table. Here the sample has around 160,000 clones; around 91% occur a single time. 13% of the sample rests with the top ten.

The full study reports these points: How much clinical and demographic metadata was included differed by source and by participant, and the metadata was provided uncurated.

The germline V gene specifies SNHLY as CDR1 and FYNNEI as CDR2. The CDR3 goes from the cysteine to the phenylalanine over 15 residues. The entry retains the CDR3 DNA only, 45 bases that are in frame from base 1. V loses 5 bases, J loses 2 bases, and the germline ends lie 13 bases apart. The sequenced sample was peripheral blood. The chain joins TRBV2 to TRBJ1-3, with the identity of the D gene unclear. This receptor was obtained from a man aged 18 to 29 with COVID-19, enrolled during active disease. Here the CDR3 is given as CASSKDGQAGNTIYF. The nucleotides read TGTGCCAGCAGTAAGGATGGGCAGGCTGGAAACACCATATATTTT.